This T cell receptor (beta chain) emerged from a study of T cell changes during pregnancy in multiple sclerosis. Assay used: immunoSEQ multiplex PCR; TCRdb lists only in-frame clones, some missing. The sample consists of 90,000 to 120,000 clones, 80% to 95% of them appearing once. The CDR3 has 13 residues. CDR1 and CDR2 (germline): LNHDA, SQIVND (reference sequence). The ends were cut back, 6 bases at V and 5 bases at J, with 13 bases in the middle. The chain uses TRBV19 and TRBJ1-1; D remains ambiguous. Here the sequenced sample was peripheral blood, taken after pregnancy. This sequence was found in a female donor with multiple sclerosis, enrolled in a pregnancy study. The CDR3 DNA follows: TGTGCCAGTAGACACGAGACACCGACTGAAGCTTTCTTT. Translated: CASRHETPTEAFF.